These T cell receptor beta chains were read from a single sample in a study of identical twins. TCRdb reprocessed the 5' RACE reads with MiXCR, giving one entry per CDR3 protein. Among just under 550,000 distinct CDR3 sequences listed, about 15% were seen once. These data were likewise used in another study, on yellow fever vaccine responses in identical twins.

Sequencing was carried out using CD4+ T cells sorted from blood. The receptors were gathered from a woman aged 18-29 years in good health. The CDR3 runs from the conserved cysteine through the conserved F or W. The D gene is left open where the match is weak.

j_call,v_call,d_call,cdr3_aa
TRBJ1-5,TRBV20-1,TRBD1,CSAVQGPHRTNPGQPQHF
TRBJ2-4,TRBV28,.,CASSSWSDPRESRNIQYF
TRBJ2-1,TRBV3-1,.,CASSQAGLAKDEQFF
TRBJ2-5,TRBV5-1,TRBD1,CASSWGQGETQYF
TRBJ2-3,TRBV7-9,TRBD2,CASSLTSVTDTQYF
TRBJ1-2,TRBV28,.,CASSLGGGHYGYTF
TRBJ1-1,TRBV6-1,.,CASLRGGTEAFF
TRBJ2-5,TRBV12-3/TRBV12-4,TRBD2,CASSPTTKRGGQETQYF
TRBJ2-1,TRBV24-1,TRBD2,CATSSKFTSGSSYNEQFF
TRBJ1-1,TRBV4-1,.,CASSQEFGRDNTEAFF
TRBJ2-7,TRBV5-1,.,CASSLAGGAYYEQYF
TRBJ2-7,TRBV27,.,CASSLWLGSSEQYF
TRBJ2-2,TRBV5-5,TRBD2,CASSLDRLAGGNTGELFF
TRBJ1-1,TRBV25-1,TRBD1,CASSWTGGRRSEAFF
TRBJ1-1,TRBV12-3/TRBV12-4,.,CASSLAGAGLANTEAFF
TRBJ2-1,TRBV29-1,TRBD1,CSVVGTAFNEQFF
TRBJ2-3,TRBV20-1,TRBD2,CSARGHLAGGTDTQYF
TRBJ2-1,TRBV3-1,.,CASRPRDTYNEQFF
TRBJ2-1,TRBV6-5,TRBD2,CASSYLPTSASSYNEQFF
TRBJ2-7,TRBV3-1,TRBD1,CASSQVWDSRSYEQYF
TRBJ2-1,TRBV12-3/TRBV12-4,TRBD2,CASTIAGALPRYNEQFF
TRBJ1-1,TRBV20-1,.,CSARPRGPRTEAFF
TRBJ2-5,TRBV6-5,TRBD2,CASSYLTGGGETQYF
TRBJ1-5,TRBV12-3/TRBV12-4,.,CASSLVGGAGNQPQHF
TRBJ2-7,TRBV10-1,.,CASSRGLGNYEQYF
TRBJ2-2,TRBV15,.,CATSRDWDTGELFF
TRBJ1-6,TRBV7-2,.,CASSLRRVYNSPLHF
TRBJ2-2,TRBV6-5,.,CASSYSRAATGELFF
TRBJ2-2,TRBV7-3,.,CASSLAPMGTGELFF
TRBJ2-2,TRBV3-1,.,CASSREGTGELFF
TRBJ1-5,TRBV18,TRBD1,CASSPMTGDQPQHF
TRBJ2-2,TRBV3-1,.,CASSLYRLSTGELFF
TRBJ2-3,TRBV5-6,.,CASSSPGAGYADTQYF
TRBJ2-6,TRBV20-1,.,CSASLSGANVLTF
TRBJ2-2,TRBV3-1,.,CASSPAGAGELFF
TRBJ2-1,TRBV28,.,CASNSGAYNEQFF
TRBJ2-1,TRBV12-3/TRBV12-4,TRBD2,CTCSYYQLGLAGGHNEQFF
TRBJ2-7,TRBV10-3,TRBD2,CAITGGRRGDEQYF
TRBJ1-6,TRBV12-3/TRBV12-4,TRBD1,CASSRQGPNSPLHF
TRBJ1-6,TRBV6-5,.,CASSYSNHNSPLHF
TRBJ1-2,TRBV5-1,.,CASSFDSYGYTF
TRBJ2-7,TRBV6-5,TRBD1,CASSYRQGTAGLYEQYF
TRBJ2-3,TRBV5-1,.,CASSLGTGSDTQYF
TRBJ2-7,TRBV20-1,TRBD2,CSASTSGRLYEQYF
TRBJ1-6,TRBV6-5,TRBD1,CASSYSGQHNSPLHF